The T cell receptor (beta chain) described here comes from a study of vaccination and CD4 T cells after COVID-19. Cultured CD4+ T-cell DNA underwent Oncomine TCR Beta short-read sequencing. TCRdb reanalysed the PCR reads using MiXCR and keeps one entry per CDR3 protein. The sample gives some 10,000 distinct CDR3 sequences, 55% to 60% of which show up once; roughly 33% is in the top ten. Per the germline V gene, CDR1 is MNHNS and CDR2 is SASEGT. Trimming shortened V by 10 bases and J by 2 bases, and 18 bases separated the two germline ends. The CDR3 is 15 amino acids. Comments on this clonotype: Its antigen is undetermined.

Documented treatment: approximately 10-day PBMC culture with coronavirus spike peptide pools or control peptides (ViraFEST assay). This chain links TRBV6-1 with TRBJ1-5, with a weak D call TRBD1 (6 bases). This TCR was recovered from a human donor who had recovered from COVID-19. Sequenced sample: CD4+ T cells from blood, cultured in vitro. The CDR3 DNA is TGTGCCACTGGGAGGACAGCGGCGGGCAATCAGCCCCAGCATTTT. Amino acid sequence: CATGRTAAGNQPQHF.